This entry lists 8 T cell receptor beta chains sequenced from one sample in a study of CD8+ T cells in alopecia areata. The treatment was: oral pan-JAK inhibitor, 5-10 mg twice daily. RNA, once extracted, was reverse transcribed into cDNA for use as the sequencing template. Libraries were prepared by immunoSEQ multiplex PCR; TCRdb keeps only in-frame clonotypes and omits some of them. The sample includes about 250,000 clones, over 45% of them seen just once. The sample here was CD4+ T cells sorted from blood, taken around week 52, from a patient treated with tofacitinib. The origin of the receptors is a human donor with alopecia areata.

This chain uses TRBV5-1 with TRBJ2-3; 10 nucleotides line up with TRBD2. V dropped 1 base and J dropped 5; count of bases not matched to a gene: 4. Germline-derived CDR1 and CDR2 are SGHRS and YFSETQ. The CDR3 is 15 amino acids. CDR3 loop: CASSLPSGGVDTQYF. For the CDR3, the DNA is TGCGCCAGCAGCTTGCCTAGCGGGGGAGTAGATACGCAGTATTTT. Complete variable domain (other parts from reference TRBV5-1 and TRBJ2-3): KAGVTQTPRYLIKTRGQQVTLSCSPISGHRSVSWYQQTPGQGLQFLFEYFSETQRNKGNFPGRFSGRQFSNSRSEMNVSTLELGDSALYLCASSLPSGGVDTQYFGPGTRLTVL.

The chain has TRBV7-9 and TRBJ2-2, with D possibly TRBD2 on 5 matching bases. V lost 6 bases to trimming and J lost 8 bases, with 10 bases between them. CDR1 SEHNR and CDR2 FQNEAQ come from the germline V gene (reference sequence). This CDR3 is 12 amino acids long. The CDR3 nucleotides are TGTGCCAGCAGGAGAGGGCAGGGGGAGCTGTTTTTT. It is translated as CASRRGQGELFF.

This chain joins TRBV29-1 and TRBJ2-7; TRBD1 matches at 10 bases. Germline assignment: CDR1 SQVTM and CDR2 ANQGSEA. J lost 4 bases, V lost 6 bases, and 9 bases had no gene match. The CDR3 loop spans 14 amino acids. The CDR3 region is CSVLGGQGSYEQYF. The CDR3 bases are TGCAGCGTCCTAGGGGGACAGGGGAGTTACGAGCAGTACTTC.

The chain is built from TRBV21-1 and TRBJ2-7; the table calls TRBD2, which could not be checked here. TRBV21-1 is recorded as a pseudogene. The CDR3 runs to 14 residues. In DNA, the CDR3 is TGTGCCAGCAGCAAAGCGCGGCTACACTACGAGCAGTACTTC. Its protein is CASSKARLHYEQYF.

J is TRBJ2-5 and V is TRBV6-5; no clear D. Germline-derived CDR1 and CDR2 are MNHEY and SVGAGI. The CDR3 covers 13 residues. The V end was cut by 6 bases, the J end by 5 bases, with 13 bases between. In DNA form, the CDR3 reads TGTGCCAGCAGAAATGTAGGGTGGGAGACCCAGTACTTC. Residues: CASRNVGWETQYF.

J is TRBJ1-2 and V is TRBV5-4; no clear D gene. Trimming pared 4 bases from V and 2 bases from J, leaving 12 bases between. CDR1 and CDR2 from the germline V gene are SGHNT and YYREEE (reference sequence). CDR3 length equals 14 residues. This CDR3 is CASSLAGGNYGYTF. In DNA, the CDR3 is TGTGCCAGCAGCCTCGCCGGAGGGAACTATGGCTACACCTTC. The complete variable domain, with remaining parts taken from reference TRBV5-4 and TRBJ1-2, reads ETGVTQSPTHLIKTRGQQVTLRCSSQSGHNTVSWYQQALGQGPQFIFQYYREEENGRGNFPPRFSGLQFPNYSSELNVNALELDDSALYLCASSLAGGNYGYTFGSGTRLTVV.

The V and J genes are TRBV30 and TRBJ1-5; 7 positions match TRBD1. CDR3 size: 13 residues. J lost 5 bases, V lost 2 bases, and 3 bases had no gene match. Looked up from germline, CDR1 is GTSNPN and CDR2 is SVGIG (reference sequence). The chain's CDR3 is CAWSPRGDQPQHF. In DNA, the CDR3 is TGTGCCTGGAGTCCCAGGGGGGATCAGCCCCAGCATTTT.

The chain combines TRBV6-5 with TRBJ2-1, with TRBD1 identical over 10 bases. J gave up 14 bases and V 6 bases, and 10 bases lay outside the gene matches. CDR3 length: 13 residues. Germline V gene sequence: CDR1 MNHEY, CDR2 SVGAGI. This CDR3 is CASSSQGQGREFF. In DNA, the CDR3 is TGTGCCAGCAGCTCCCAGGGACAGGGGCGGGAGTTCTTC.